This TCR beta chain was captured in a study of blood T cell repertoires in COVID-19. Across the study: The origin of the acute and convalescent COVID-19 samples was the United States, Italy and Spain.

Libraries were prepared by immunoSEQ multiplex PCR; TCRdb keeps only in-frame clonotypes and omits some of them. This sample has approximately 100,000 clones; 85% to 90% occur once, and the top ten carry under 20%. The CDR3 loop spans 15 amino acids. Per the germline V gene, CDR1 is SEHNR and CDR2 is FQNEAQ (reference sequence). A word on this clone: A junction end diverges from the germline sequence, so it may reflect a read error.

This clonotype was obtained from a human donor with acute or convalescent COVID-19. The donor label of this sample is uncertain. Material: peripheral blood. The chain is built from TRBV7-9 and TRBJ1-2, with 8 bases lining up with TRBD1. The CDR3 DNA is TGTGCCAGCAGCGTATTCGGACAGGGAAGGTCTAGAGACTACTTC. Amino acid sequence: CASSVFGQGRSRDYF.